This T cell receptor beta chain was captured by sequencing in a study of early T cells in non-severe SARS-CoV-2 infection. In germline, CDR1 is SGHTA, CDR2 FQGTGA. There are 17 residues in the CDR3. After removal of 2 bases from V and 2 bases from J, the junction contained 11 bases not matched to a gene. TCRdb used MiXCR to reprocess the 5' RACE reads, holding one entry per CDR3 protein. The sample records 66,000 or so distinct CDR3 sequences, roughly 13% being singletons. The TCR was taken from an adult who was a healthcare worker with PCR-confirmed SARS-CoV-2 infection or an uninfected control (not recorded which). The chain couples TRBV7-3 to TRBJ2-7; 8 nucleotides agree with TRBD1. Sequenced: whole blood. In DNA form, the CDR3 reads TGTGCCAGCAGCTTATATGGGATTGGACAGGGCCCCTACGAGCAGTACTTC. As protein: CASSLYGIGQGPYEQYF.